The text below deals with one T cell receptor (beta chain). The data were obtained in a study of response to subunit inactivated influenza vaccine. A single record per CDR3 protein comes from TCRdb applying MiXCR to the RT-PCR reads. This table holds approximately 570,000 distinct CDR3 sequences, approximately 7.6% found once. The input for sequencing was PBMCs from blood, taken 23 months after vaccination. The TCR was taken from a man aged 50 to 69 who received an inactivated influenza vaccine.

CDR3 DNA sequence: TGTGCCAGCAGCTTAGGGCTGCCCCCCGATACGCAGTATTTT. This codes for CASSLGLPPDTQYF. The rearrangement uses TRBV7-2 and TRBJ2-3; D ambiguous. The V end lost 1 base, the J end lost 6 bases, and 11 bases lay between the germline ends. The CDR3 consists of 14 residues. Germline-derived CDR1 and CDR2 are SGHTA and FQGNSA.